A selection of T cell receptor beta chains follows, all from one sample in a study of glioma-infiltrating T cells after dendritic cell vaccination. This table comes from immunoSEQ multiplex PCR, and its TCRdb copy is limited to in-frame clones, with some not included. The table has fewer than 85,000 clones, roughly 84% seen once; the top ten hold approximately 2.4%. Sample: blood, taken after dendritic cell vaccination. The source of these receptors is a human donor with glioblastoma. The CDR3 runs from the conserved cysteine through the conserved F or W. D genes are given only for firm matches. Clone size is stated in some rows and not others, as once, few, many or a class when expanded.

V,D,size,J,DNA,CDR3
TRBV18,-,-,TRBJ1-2,TGTGCCAGCTCACAATACAGATCGACAGCCTATGGCTACACCTTC,CASSQYRSTAYGYTF
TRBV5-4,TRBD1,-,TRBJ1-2,TGTGCCAGCAGGGGACAGAAATATGGCTACACCTTC,CASRGQKYGYTF
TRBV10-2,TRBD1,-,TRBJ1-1,TGCGCCAGCAGGGGGACAGGGACTACCATGAACACTGAAGCTTTCTTT,CASRGTGTTMNTEAFF
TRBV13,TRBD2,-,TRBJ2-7,TGTGCCAGCAGCGCCGACCCGATAGCGGGGGCCTACGAGCAGTACTTC,CASSADPIAGAYEQYF
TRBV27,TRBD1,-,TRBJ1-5,TGTGCCAGCAGTTCGACAGGGTACAATCAGCCCCAGCATTTT,CASSSTGYNQPQHF
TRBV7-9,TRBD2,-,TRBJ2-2,TGTGCCAGCAGCCGAATAGCGGGGGGGCCGGACGGGGAGCTGTTTTTT,CASSRIAGGPDGELFF
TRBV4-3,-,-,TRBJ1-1,TGCGCCAGCAGCCAAGAGTGGGGGCACACTGAAGCTTTCTTT,CASSQEWGHTEAFF
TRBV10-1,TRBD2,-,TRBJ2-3,TGCGCCAGTGGGACTAGCGGGATCGGATCAGATACGCAGTATTTT,CASGTSGIGSDTQYF
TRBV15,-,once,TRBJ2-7,TGTGCCACCAGCAGACCCGACAGGACCGCCTACGAGCAGTACTTC,CATSRPDRTAYEQYF
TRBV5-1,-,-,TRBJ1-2,TGCGCCAGCAGCTTGGCCAACAAGGGGTATAACCTCCCCCTCGGCTACACCTTC,CASSLANKGYNLPLGYTF
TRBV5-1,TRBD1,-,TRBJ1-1,TGCGCCAGCAGCGTGGGACAGGGTATTCCGGGCACTGAAGCTTTCTTT,CASSVGQGIPGTEAFF
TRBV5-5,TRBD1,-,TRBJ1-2,TGTGCCAGCAGCTCCCCGGGACAGATCTATGGCTACACCTTC,CASSSPGQIYGYTF
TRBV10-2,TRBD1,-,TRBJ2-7,TGCGCCAGCGTCGGACAGGGGGCCTCCTACGAGCAGTACTTC,CASVGQGASYEQYF
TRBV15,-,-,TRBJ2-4,TGTGCCACCAGCATATCCGGGGGTCCGGGGATTCAGTACTTC,CATSISGGPGIQYF
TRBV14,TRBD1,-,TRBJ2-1,TGTGCCAGCAGCGAAAAAGGGACAGGACTATACAATGAGCAGTTCTTC,CASSEKGTGLYNEQFF
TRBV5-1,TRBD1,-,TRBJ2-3,TGCGCCAGCAGCTCCGGACAGGGCTCCTTCTCGCAGTATTTT,CASSSGQGSFSQYF
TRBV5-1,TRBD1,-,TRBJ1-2,TGCGCCAGCAGCTTCGGGCAGGGGGAAGGCTACACCTTC,CASSFGQGEGYTF
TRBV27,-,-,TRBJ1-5,TGTGCCAGCAGTCGACAGGGCAATCAGCCCCAGCATTTT,CASSRQGNQPQHF
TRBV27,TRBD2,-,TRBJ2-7,TGTGCCAGCAGACTCGTGGCTAGCGGGGGATACGAGCAGTACTTC,CASRLVASGGYEQYF
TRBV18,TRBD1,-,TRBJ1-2,TGTGCCAGCTCACCTCGGGGACAGGGGAATCTCAGCGATGGCTACACCTTC,CASSPRGQGNLSDGYTF
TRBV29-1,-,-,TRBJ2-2,TGCAGCGTTGAAGATCGGGAGAGCACGAACACCGGGGAGCTGTTTTTT,CSVEDRESTNTGELFF
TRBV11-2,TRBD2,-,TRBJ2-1,TGTGCCAGCAGCCCTCGGACTAGCGTCTACAATGAGCAGTTCTTC,CASSPRTSVYNEQFF
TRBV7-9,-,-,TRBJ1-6,TGTGCCAGCAGCTGGGGGGGGAAGGATTCACCCCTCCACTTT,CASSWGGKDSPLHF
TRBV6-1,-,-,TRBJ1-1,TGTGCCAGCAGTGAAACAGGAAGGAGAACTGAAGCTTTCTTT,CASSETGRRTEAFF
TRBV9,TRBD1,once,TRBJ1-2,TGTGCCAGCAGCCCCGGACAGGGGTGGGGAGGCTACACCTTC,CASSPGQGWGGYTF
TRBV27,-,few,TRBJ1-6,TGTGCCAGCAGTCCCCGGGGGGCACCCCTCCACTTT,CASSPRGAPLHF
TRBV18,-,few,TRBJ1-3,TGTGCCAGCTCACCGCAGGCGTCAGGGGAACGCACCATATATTTT,CASSPQASGERTIYF
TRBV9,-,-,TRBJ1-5,TGTGCCAGCAGCGTTACGGGGTATAGCAATCAGCCCCAGCATTTT,CASSVTGYSNQPQHF
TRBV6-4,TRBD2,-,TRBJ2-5,TGTGCCAGCCCCCCGCGAGCGGGACCGCCGGAGACCCAGTACTTC,CASPPRAGPPETQYF
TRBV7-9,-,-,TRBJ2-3,TGTGCCAGCAGTCTGACCGGGACTCCCTTAGATACGCAGTATTTT,CASSLTGTPLDTQYF